This T cell receptor (beta chain) was sequenced for a study of regulatory T cells in long-lasting Graves disease. The length of the CDR3 is 16 residues. V was clipped by 4 bases and J by 3 bases; unmatched bases: 8. Germline V gene sequence: CDR1 SGHRS, CDR2 YFSETQ. Stated time point: newly diagnosed GD, antithyroid drugs for less than 3 months. Construction of the TCR library relied on RNA isolated from PBMCs. Construction of TCR beta libraries relied on iRepertoire HTBI primers and on Arm-PCR targeting CDR3 regions. Via MiXCR, TCRdb re-called the multiplex PCR reads, giving one row per CDR3 protein. The sample lists about 530,000 distinct CDR3 sequences, more than 15% seen once, with about 25% in the top ten. In this sample, this clonotype turned up many times. Its antigen is undetermined. Notes on the study in general: Repertoires from persistent disease leaned toward TRBV28, TRBJ1-2 and TRBJ2-5.

This sample was also put to use in a study of T cells in Graves' hyperthyroidism and ophthalmopathy.

The TCR comes from a woman aged 40-65 years with Graves disease. The rearrangement links TRBV5-1 to TRBJ1-3, with TRBD1 matching over 9 bases. The sequenced sample was peripheral blood mononuclear cells (PBMCs), obtained at new diagnosis, from a patient treated with antithyroid drugs. The CDR3 DNA reads as TGCGCCAGCAGCAGAACAGGGGGCGCAAATGGAAACACCATATATTTT. Its protein is CASSRTGGANGNTIYF. The whole variable domain, filled in from reference TRBV5-1 and TRBJ1-3, reads KAGVTQTPRYLIKTRGQQVTLSCSPISGHRSVSWYQQTPGQGLQFLFEYFSETQRNKGNFPGRFSGRQFSNSRSEMNVSTLELGDSALYLCASSRTGGANGNTIYFGEGSWLTVV.